Described below is a single TCR beta chain sequence and its context. This sample was included in a study of blood T cell repertoires in COVID-19. Study context: There were acute and convalescent COVID-19 samples, and they came from the United States, Italy and Spain.

The junction had 9 bases not matched to a gene; V was cut back by 3 bases and J by 4 bases. CDR1 and CDR2 from the germline V gene are LNHDA and SQIVND (reference sequence). The CDR3 runs 16 residues. Participants, roughly 18 to 90 years old, spanned around 26 US areas. Clinical history reported by participants formed the basis on which cohorts were assigned. Data came from immunoSEQ multiplex PCR; TCRdb stores just in-frame clones and leaves some out. The sample has 250,000 or so clones, 75% to 95% seen once; the top ten hold 2.8%. This TCR derives from a man aged 40-50 years who had been exposed to COVID-19. The chain joins TRBV19 to TRBJ2-1; 7 bases align to TRBD1. The sequenced material came from PBMCs or T cells enriched from blood (not recorded which). CDR3 protein: CASSMASRGNYNEQFF. The CDR3 nucleotides are TGTGCCAGTAGTATGGCGAGCAGGGGGAATTACAATGAGCAGTTCTTC.